These 24 T cell receptor beta chains were all obtained from the same sample, sequenced in a study of blood T cells in healthy people across ages. PCR was performed a second time for roughly 7 to 11 cycles using a sample-barcoded 5' primer and a J-beta primer mix. TCRdb used MiXCR to reprocess the 5' RACE reads, holding one entry per CDR3 protein. The sample shows around 1,100,000 distinct CDR3 sequences, roughly two fifths of them seen only once. Sequenced input: blood. Every receptor here comes from a young man in good health.

This clonotype was counted between two and nine times. The chain carries TRBV28 and TRBJ1-1, with TRBD1 matching over 10 bases. Germline V gene data show CDR1 as MDHEN and CDR2 as SYDVKM. The CDR3 is made up of 15 amino acids. The junction had 10 bases not matched to a gene; V was cut back by 5 bases and J by 7 bases. CDR3 loop: CASSPIRQGADEAFF. CDR3 in DNA: TGTGCCAGCAGTCCAATACGACAGGGGGCAGATGAAGCTTTCTTT.

The chain employs TRBV4-3 and TRBJ1-4; tentative D call: TRBD1 (5 bases). Germline V gene lookup returns CDR1 LGHNA and CDR2 YSLEER. V lost 0 bases, J lost 5 bases, and 10 bases lay in between. The CDR3 has 15 residues. CDR3 sequence (DNA): TGCGCCAGCAGCCAAGATGCCGAGGGGAATGAAAAACTGTTTTTT. Translation: CASSQDAEGNEKLFF.

This clonotype was counted a few times. The V call is TRBV7-9, the J call TRBJ2-3, with D unclear. Germline loops: CDR1 SEHNR, CDR2 FQNEAQ (reference sequence). Trimming removed 4 bases at V and 7 bases at J, with 9 bases between. This CDR3 comprises 12 residues. The CDR3 sequence: CASSSGSNTQYF. CDR3 coding DNA: TGTGCCAGCAGCTCCGGCTCGAATACGCAGTATTTT.

To note about this clonotype: It may be a read error: a sequence one base away is much more abundant. The chain joins TRBV2 to TRBJ1-5; D gene ambiguous. Germline loops: CDR1 SNHLY, CDR2 FYNNEI. V was cut by 2 bases and J by 0 bases, with 2 bases left in between. CDR3 length equals 13 residues. The CDR3 here is CASSEHSNQPQHF. As DNA, the CDR3 is TGTGCCAGCAGTGAACATAGCAATCAGCCCCAGCATTTT.

This clonotype was seen only a few times. J is TRBJ1-4 and V is TRBV7-2, with D hard to call. This CDR3 has 17 residues. The germline gives CDR1 SGHTA, CDR2 FQGNSA. V lost 1 base to trimming and J lost 1 base, with 13 bases between them. This CDR3 reads CASSLVSDWGTNEKLFF. The CDR3 region has the DNA TGTGCCAGCAGCTTAGTTTCGGATTGGGGAACTAATGAAAAACTGTTTTTT.

This clonotype was picked up a small number of times. The J gene is TRBJ2-7, the V gene TRBV12-3 or TRBV12-4, with D tentatively TRBD1 or TRBD2 (6 bases each). V lost 1 base and J lost 3, with 10 bases in between. The CDR3 has 14 amino acids. CDR3 sequence (DNA): TGTGCCAGCAGTTTAGTAGCGGACAGCTACGAGCAGTACTTC. Its protein product is CASSLVADSYEQYF.

This clonotype has just a few counts. V is TRBV27 and J is TRBJ2-2; D gene ambiguous. Trimming left V 2 bases short and J 0 bases short, with 10 bases between. Germline V gene lookup returns CDR1 MNHEY and CDR2 SMNVEV (reference sequence). The CDR3 contains 16 residues. The CDR3 DNA follows: TGTGCCAGCAGTTTAAAAGTGTTCGCGAACACCGGGGAGCTGTTTTTT. Translated, it gives CASSLKVFANTGELFF.

This chain uses TRBV7-9 with TRBJ1-1, with D unclear. Germline-derived CDR1 and CDR2 are SEHNR and FQNEAQ (reference sequence). CDR3 length equals 13 residues. V lost 5 bases, J lost 4 bases, and 11 bases lay in between. CDR3 amino acids: CASSPPQSTEAFF. The CDR3 nucleotides read TGTGCCAGCAGCCCACCACAGTCCACTGAAGCTTTCTTT. Combining the CDR3 with reference TRBV7-9 and TRBJ1-1 gives the whole variable domain DTGVSQNPRHKITKRGQNVTFRCDPISEHNRLYWYRQTLGQGPEFLTYFQNEAQLEKSRLLSDRFSAERPKGSFSTLEIQRTEQGDSAMYLCASSPPQSTEAFFGQGTRLTVV.

This clonotype turned up a few times. The J gene is TRBJ1-2, the V gene TRBV6-4; 7 bases fit TRBD1. Losses at the gene ends were 6 bases for V and 2 bases for J; bases not matched to a gene: 12. This CDR3 is built from 16 residues. CDR1 and CDR2 (germline): MRHNA, SNTAGT. CDR3 region: CASRATGTEANYGYTF. The CDR3 bases are TGTGCCAGCAGAGCCACCGGGACAGAAGCAAACTATGGCTACACCTTC.

V gene TRBV28 combines with J gene TRBJ2-2; no reliable D call. CDR1 and CDR2 (germline): MDHEN, SYDVKM. V shed 2 bases and J shed 0 bases, with 10 bases lying between them. The CDR3 has 16 amino acids. The CDR3 loop reads CASSLNALSNTGELFF. The CDR3 coding sequence is TGTGCCAGCAGTTTAAATGCTCTCTCGAACACCGGGGAGCTGTTTTTT.

The V gene is TRBV20-1, the J gene TRBJ1-1; 8 nucleotides match TRBD1. This CDR3 spans 14 amino acids. CDR1 is DFQATT, CDR2 SNEGSKA, per germline (reference sequence). V was clipped by 6 bases and J by 7 bases; unmatched bases: 13. The CDR3 loop reads CSAPWGQGAIEAFF. The CDR3 DNA reads TGCAGTGCCCCCTGGGGGCAGGGGGCAATTGAAGCTTTCTTT.

The chain is built from TRBV27 and TRBJ1-2, with D possibly matching TRBD1 (6 bases). CDR3 length: 16 residues. Per the germline V gene, CDR1 is MNHEY and CDR2 is SMNVEV (reference sequence). The V end was cut by 0 bases, the J end by 5 bases, with 16 bases between. The CDR3 loop is CASSLSSSRGLYGYTF. In nucleotides, the CDR3 is TGTGCCAGCAGTTTATCAAGTAGTCGGGGGCTTTATGGCTACACCTTC.

The V and J genes are TRBV30 and TRBJ2-3, with TRBD1 as a possible D gene (7 bases). The CDR3 consists of 12 residues. Germline V gives CDR1 GTSNPN, CDR2 SVGIG (reference sequence). Trimming left V 8 bases short and J 8 bases short, with 17 bases between. CDR3 sequence (DNA): TGTGCCCGGGAGTCAGGGGGAGGTACGCAGTATTTT. Its translation: CARESGGGTQYF.

This clonotype was seen just once. The rearrangement links TRBV6-2 or TRBV6-3 to TRBJ2-5, with a tentative D call TRBD1 (5 bases). Per germline, CDR1 MNHEY and CDR2 SVGEGT. The CDR3 has 15 residues. V lost 2 bases, J lost 5 bases, and 15 bases lay in between. The CDR3 loop reads CASSYLLAGKETQYF. The DNA of the CDR3 is TGTGCCAGCAGTTACCTGTTGGCAGGGAAGGAGACCCAGTACTTC.

Only a few counts were recorded for this clonotype. The rearrangement joins TRBV28 to TRBJ2-1, with D unresolved. CDR1 is MDHEN, CDR2 SYDVKM, per germline. The CDR3 loop spans 12 amino acids. V was clipped by 7 bases and J by 8 bases, with 12 bases between them. CDR3 bases: TGTGCCAGCACCTCCCGGGTGGATGAGCAGTTCTTC. It specifies CASTSRVDEQFF.

This clonotype was observed at least ten times. The gene calls are TRBV7-6 and TRBJ2-3; 7 positions match TRBD2. The CDR3 runs to 16 residues. The germline V gene encodes CDR1 SGHVS and CDR2 FNYEAQ. The trim removed 5 bases at V and 4 bases at J, leaving 12 bases unmatched. CDR3 sequence: CASSGRTRGGADTQYF. The CDR3 nucleotides read TGTGCCAGCAGCGGTCGGACTAGAGGCGGCGCAGATACGCAGTATTTT.

This clonotype was recorded many times. This chain links TRBV7-2 with TRBJ2-3; D not resolved. The germline gives CDR1 SGHTA, CDR2 FQGNSA. This CDR3 is built from 14 residues. V was pared by 2 bases and J by 1 base, with 7 bases between. CDR3 DNA sequence: TGTGCCAGCAGCTTACAGTCCGGCACAGATACGCAGTATTTT. Translating it yields CASSLQSGTDTQYF.

The chain is built from TRBV29-1 and TRBJ2-3, with 13 bases that match TRBD2. Trimming at V came to 7 bases and at J to 4 bases, leaving 14 bases not matched to a gene. The germline V gene has CDR1 SQVTM and CDR2 ANQGSEA. The length of the CDR3 is 17 residues. The CDR3, as DNA: TGCAGCGCCCGAGGGACTAGCGGGGAATGGAATTCAGATACGCAGTATTTT. Its protein product is CSARGTSGEWNSDTQYF.

In its sample, this clonotype was seen many times. V usage is TRBV7-9 and J usage is TRBJ2-1; no firm D call. There are 13 residues in the CDR3. CDR1 and CDR2 from the germline V gene are SEHNR and FQNEAQ (reference sequence). Trimming cost V 3 bases and J 4 bases, with 7 bases left between them. Here the CDR3 reads CASSLELYNEQFF. The CDR3 region has the DNA TGTGCCAGCAGCTTGGAGCTTTACAATGAGCAGTTCTTC.

This clonotype was observed a few times. This chain uses TRBV20-1 with TRBJ2-1, with TRBD2 matching over 7 bases. The end of the DNA aligns better with TRBJ2-7, so the J call may be wrong. There are 17 residues in the CDR3. Germline CDR1 reads DFQATT; CDR2 reads SNEGSKA (reference sequence). The CDR3 DNA follows: TGCAGTGCTAGAGATCCCGCCGGCGGGGGAGACTACAATGAGCAGTACTTC. Residues: CSARDPAGGGDYNEQYF.

V and J are TRBV29-1 and TRBJ1-2; D is ambiguous. The germline CDR1 and CDR2 sequences are SQVTM and ANQGSEA. The CDR3 extends over 11 amino acids. Trimming removed 4 bases from V and 8 bases from J, with 11 bases in between. The CDR3 region has the DNA TGCAGCGTTGGGGGAAAGGAAGGCTACACCTTC. Protein: CSVGGKEGYTF.

This clonotype turned up a few times. The chain joins TRBV12-3 or TRBV12-4 to TRBJ1-1; D gene unclear. The CDR3 loop spans 13 amino acids. Trimming took 6 bases from V and 1 from J, leaving 9 bases between them. Written as DNA, the CDR3 is TGTGCCAGCAGGAAAGGGAGGAACACTGAAGCTTTCTTT. Amino acids: CASRKGRNTEAFF.

The gene calls are TRBV20-1 and TRBJ2-4; 10 bases agree with TRBD2. CDR3 length: 14 amino acids. The ends lost 0 bases at V and 7 bases at J; junction bases unmatched: 3. Germline CDR1 and CDR2: DFQATT and SNEGSKA (reference sequence). The chain's CDR3 is CSAREGTSVNIQYF. In DNA form, the CDR3 reads TGCAGTGCTAGAGAAGGGACTAGCGTTAACATTCAGTACTTC.

The chain uses TRBV12-3 or TRBV12-4 and TRBJ2-3, with 11 bases identical to TRBD1. Trimming cost V 7 bases and J 5 bases; bases outside gene matches: 8. The CDR3 is 15 amino acids. CDR3 sequence (DNA): TGTGCCAGCACCTCTGGGACAGGGGGGGGAGATACGCAGTATTTT. It translates to CASTSGTGGGDTQYF.